The source of this TCR beta chain is a study of identifying expanded T cells in peripheral blood. Method: immunoSEQ multiplex PCR; TCRdb's copy keeps in-frame clones and lacks some. This sample yields tens of thousands of clones, of which 87% are seen a single time; 4.7% belongs to the top ten. Germline values: CDR1 SQVTM, CDR2 ANQGSEA. This CDR3 is 14 amino acids long. Trimming cost V 6 bases and J 0 bases, with 12 bases left between them. The study, taken as a whole, reports: Technical replicates showed about 1.2 changed clones; approximately 2 weeks roughly 18; four weeks 19. Approximately two-week clone count variance significantly increased as total template count grew.

Concerning this clone: Antigen unknown.

The sequencing sample was made of blood. The rearrangement joins TRBV29-1 to TRBJ1-5; tentatively, D is TRBD1 (5 bases). This sequence was found in a person aged 18 to 69 in good health. CDR3 region: CSVDSGDSNQPQHF. DNA of the CDR3: TGCAGCGTCGATTCGGGGGATAGCAATCAGCCCCAGCATTTT.